The 4 T cell receptor beta chains reported below all come from one sample, sequenced in a study of T cell responses to AZD1222 COVID-19 vaccine. This table comes from immunoSEQ multiplex PCR, and its TCRdb copy is limited to in-frame clones, with some not included. The sample comprises around 140,000 clones, over 90% of which are singletons, and around 5.4% rests with the top ten. The source was peripheral blood, collected on day 0 of AZD1222 vaccination. These receptors all come from an adult in good health.

This chain links TRBV7-9 with TRBJ2-1; weak D call: TRBD1 (6 bases). This CDR3 is built from 14 residues. The V end was cut by 6 bases, the J end by 6 bases, with 15 bases between. Looked up from germline, CDR1 is SEHNR and CDR2 is FQNEAQ (reference sequence). The CDR3 region is CASRLTGSGNEQFF. The CDR3 DNA follows: TGTGCCAGCAGGTTAACAGGGAGCGGCAATGAGCAGTTCTTC.

The chain combines TRBV28 with TRBJ1-6, with TRBD1 identical over 7 bases. CDR1 and CDR2 from the germline V gene are MDHEN and SYDVKM. V was clipped by 8 bases and J by 7 bases; unmatched bases: 8. The CDR3 is 14 residues long. This CDR3 is CASSPRDRNSPLHF. The CDR3 bases are TGTGCCAGCTCACCCAGGGACAGAAATTCACCCCTCCACTTT.

This clone appeared once. V is TRBV28 and J is TRBJ2-5; no firm D call. The germline V gene encodes CDR1 MDHEN and CDR2 SYDVKM. CDR3 size: 13 residues. V lost 2 bases and J lost 3, with 7 bases in between. The DNA for the CDR3 is TGTGCCAGCAGTTTAACGGCTGAAGAGACCCAGTACTTC. This sequence encodes CASSLTAEETQYF.

V gene TRBV24-1 combines with J gene TRBJ1-3, with 9 bases lining up with TRBD1. The length of the CDR3 is 17 residues. After removal of 8 bases from V and 6 bases from J, the junction contained 16 bases not matched to a gene. Germline CDR1 KGHDR, CDR2 SFDVKD. The CDR3 here is CATTGGQGVPKENTIYF. The CDR3 region has the DNA TGTGCCACCACCGGGGGACAGGGTGTACCAAAGGAAAACACCATATATTTT.